The 30 T cell receptor beta chains presented below share a single source sample, sequenced in a study of beta chain features in type 1 diabetes. The investigators reverse transcribed all of the isolated RNA, so they sequenced expressed TCRB transcripts. Here immunoSEQ multiplex PCR was the method, and the copy in TCRdb shows in-frame clones only, minus some. The data show tens of thousands of clones, just over 50% seen once. The specimen sequenced was Tregs from blood. These receptors were taken from a woman under 30 in good health.

In its sample, this clone was seen a few times. The V call is TRBV5-1, the J call TRBJ2-7; possibly TRBD2 for D (6 bases). Germline values: CDR1 SGHRS, CDR2 YFSETQ. The V and J ends lost 3 bases and 7 bases respectively, with 11 bases between them. This CDR3 is 12 amino acids long. In nucleotides, the CDR3 is TGCGCCAGCAGCTCCAGGGAGGAGGAGCAGTACTTC. Amino acid sequence: CASSSREEEQYF.

V gene TRBV11-3 combines with J gene TRBJ2-1, with 14 bases identical to TRBD2. Germline loops: CDR1 SGHNT, CDR2 YENEEA. There are 16 residues in the CDR3. Losses at the gene ends were 3 bases for V and 10 bases for J; bases not matched to a gene: 8. The CDR3 DNA sequence: TGTGCCAGCAGCTTTTCCGGGACTAGCGGGAGAGGGGAGCAGTTCTTC. As protein: CASSFSGTSGRGEQFF.

For the CDR3, the DNA is TGCAGCGCCGGACAAATGAACACTGAAGCTTTCTTT. Protein product: CSAGQMNTEAFF. This chain connects TRBV29-1 to TRBJ1-1; D may be TRBD1 (5 bases). Deletions cut 7 bases from V and 0 bases from J, with 9 bases between. The CDR3 runs to 12 residues. The germline V gene has CDR1 SQVTM and CDR2 ANQGSEA.

The chain has TRBV30 and TRBJ2-3; 10 bases are a match to TRBD2. Per the germline V gene, CDR1 is GTSNPN and CDR2 is SVGIG (reference sequence). CDR3 length equals 15 residues. Unmatched junction bases numbered 7, after V lost 5 bases and J lost 2 bases. CDR3 sequence: CAWDRLAGDTDTQYF. The CDR3 nucleotides read TGTGCCTGGGACAGGCTAGCGGGAGACACAGATACGCAGTATTTT.

This chain connects TRBV6-1 to TRBJ1-1, with TRBD1 as a possible D gene (5 bases). This CDR3 region has 14 residues. Trimming cost V 4 bases and J 0 bases, with 9 bases left between them. Germline V gene sequence: CDR1 MNHNS, CDR2 SASEGT. DNA for the CDR3: TGTGCCAGCAGTGTGCGGGGCGTGAACACTGAAGCTTTCTTT. This sequence encodes CASSVRGVNTEAFF.

This clone turned up a few times. The chain carries TRBV11-1 and TRBJ2-7; 7 nucleotides match TRBD2. Germline V gives CDR1 SGHAT, CDR2 FQDESV (reference sequence). The CDR3 totals 18 residues. V shed 3 bases and J 4 bases; nucleotides not matched to a gene: 18. This chain's CDR3 is CASSFGRGRASGLYEQYF. Written as DNA, the CDR3 is TGTGCCAGCAGCTTCGGACGTGGTAGGGCTAGCGGACTATACGAGCAGTACTTC.

This clone was picked up one time. This chain uses TRBV19 with TRBJ2-6; D call uncertain. Per germline, CDR1 LNHDA and CDR2 SQIVND (reference sequence). The CDR3 covers 15 residues. Trimming removed 1 base at V and 4 bases at J, with 8 bases between. CDR3 sequence reads: CASSIGSFGANVLTF. DNA for the CDR3: TGTGCCAGTAGTATAGGTTCATTCGGGGCCAACGTCCTGACTTTC.

The genes are TRBV7-2 and TRBJ2-2; 9 bases line up with TRBD1. This CDR3 is built from 17 residues. V trimming: 1 base; J trimming: 4 bases; junction bases outside the gene matches: 7. Germline V gene data show CDR1 as SGHTA and CDR2 as FQGNSA. CDR3 sequence: CASSLVIQGAGTGELFF. DNA of the CDR3: TGTGCCAGCAGCTTAGTAATACAGGGGGCGGGCACCGGGGAGCTGTTTTTT.

V and J are TRBV19 and TRBJ2-7, with 8 bases identical to TRBD1. The CDR3 has 15 amino acids. CDR1 LNHDA and CDR2 SQIVND come from the germline V gene (reference sequence). The ends lost 5 bases at V and 2 bases at J; junction bases unmatched: 8. The CDR3 DNA is TGTGCCAGTAGTGTGTCGGACAGGGCAGCCTACGAGCAGTACTTC. Translation gives CASSVSDRAAYEQYF.

The CDR3 DNA reads TGTGCCAGCAGGCGCGGGTACAGCGGGGGAGAGACCCAGTACTTC. Translation gives CASRRGYSGGETQYF. The rearrangement uses TRBV5-6 and TRBJ2-5, with 8 bases that match TRBD2. Germline CDR1 reads SGHDT; CDR2 reads YYEEEE. V lost 5 bases, J lost 4 bases, and 10 bases stayed unmatched. This CDR3 has 15 amino acids.

The chain recombines TRBV28 with TRBJ2-4; tentative D call: TRBD2 (5 bases). This CDR3 has 16 residues. CDR1 is MDHEN and CDR2 is SYDVKM in the germline V gene. V gave up 5 bases and J gave up 1 base, with 15 bases separating them. CDR3 nucleotides: TGTGCCAGCAGTCCTCCGAGGGATCGGGCCAAAAACATTCAGTACTTC. Its translation: CASSPPRDRAKNIQYF.

This clone was counted a few times. This chain uses TRBV4-1 with TRBJ2-4; TRBD2 matches at 10 bases. Looked up from germline, CDR1 is MGHRA and CDR2 is YSYEKL. The V segment lost 4 bases and the J segment 8 bases; nucleotides outside the gene matches: 8. This CDR3 contains 15 residues. CDR3 coding DNA: TGCGCCAGCAGCCCGTTAGCGGGAGGAGTCGACATTCAGTACTTC. Amino acids: CASSPLAGGVDIQYF.

The gene calls are TRBV15 and TRBJ1-1; tentatively, D is TRBD1 (5 bases). This CDR3 comprises 16 residues. Germline CDR1 LNHNV, CDR2 YYDKDF (reference sequence). Trimming removed 5 bases at V and 0 bases at J, with 16 bases between. CDR3: CATSSGRALVNTEAFF. Here the CDR3 DNA reads TGTGCCACCAGCTCCGGCAGGGCCCTAGTGAACACTGAAGCTTTCTTT.

This chain connects TRBV4-2 to TRBJ2-5; 13 bases are a match to TRBD2. The J call could be wrong; TRBJ2-7 is a better fit for the DNA end. The germline CDR1 and CDR2 sequences are LGHNA and YNFKEQ. This CDR3 spans 18 amino acids. The CDR3 loop reads CASSDRTSGRVQFYEQYF. The CDR3 DNA is TGTGCCAGCAGCGACCGGACTAGCGGGAGAGTCCAATTCTACGAGCAGTACTTC.

The chain uses TRBV7-2 and TRBJ2-2, with 8 nucleotides matching TRBD2. The V and J ends lost 6 bases and 1 base, in that order; junction bases with no gene match: 7. Germline lookup yields CDR1 SGHTA and CDR2 FQGNSA. The CDR3 consists of 16 residues. The CDR3 here is CASSFSGVLNTGELFF. CDR3 bases: TGTGCCAGCAGTTTTAGCGGGGTACTGAACACCGGGGAGCTGTTTTTT.

The chain links TRBV7-9 to TRBJ2-1; D gene ambiguous. The CDR3 totals 15 residues. Deletions cut 1 base from V and 0 bases from J, with 7 bases between. Germline CDR1 reads SEHNR; CDR2 reads FQNEAQ (reference sequence). In nucleotides, the CDR3 is TGTGCCAGCAGCTTAGGGTCGAGCTCCTACAATGAGCAGTTCTTC. Encoded protein: CASSLGSSSYNEQFF.

This clone was detected a few times. The rearrangement uses TRBV27 and TRBJ1-6; D uncertain. Germline CDR1 reads MNHEY; CDR2 reads SMNVEV (reference sequence). Deletions cut 6 bases from V and 5 bases from J, with 14 bases between. The CDR3 runs to 15 residues. Written as DNA, the CDR3 is TGTGCCAGCAGGGGAGAGCCAAGGAATAATTCACCCCTCCACTTT. It yields the protein CASRGEPRNNSPLHF.

The V and J genes are TRBV30 and TRBJ2-6, with a weak D call TRBD1 (5 bases). In germline, CDR1 is GTSNPN, CDR2 SVGIG (reference sequence). This CDR3 region has 18 residues. V was trimmed by 0 bases and J by 1 base, leaving 16 bases between them. The CDR3 reads CAWSVLRGYLSGANVLTF. The CDR3, as DNA: TGTGCCTGGAGTGTACTTAGGGGTTACTTGTCTGGGGCCAACGTCCTGACTTTC.

This clone was detected only a few times. Written as DNA, the CDR3 is TGTGCCAGCAGGCTGACAGGGGAGACGGCCACTGAAGCTTTCTTT. This sequence encodes CASRLTGETATEAFF. The V gene is TRBV7-2, the J gene TRBJ1-1; TRBD1 matches 8 bases. J lost 4 bases, V lost 6 bases, and 10 bases had no gene match. Germline CDR1 reads SGHTA; CDR2 reads FQGNSA. The length of the CDR3 is 15 residues.

This chain links TRBV5-1 with TRBJ2-2; weak D call: TRBD1 (5 bases). Germline CDR1 SGHRS, CDR2 YFSETQ. The CDR3 contains 15 residues. The V gene lost 3 bases and the J gene lost 4 bases, with 13 bases spanning the gap. Here the CDR3 DNA reads TGCGCCAGCAGCTCAGGGATCTTGGGCACCGGGGAGCTGTTTTTT. This sequence encodes CASSSGILGTGELFF.

This sequence joins TRBV19 and TRBJ2-7, with a weak D call TRBD2 (8 bases). Germline assignment: CDR1 LNHDA and CDR2 SQIVND (reference sequence). The CDR3 extends over 16 amino acids. Trimming stripped 5 bases from V and 2 bases from J, with 19 bases between. The CDR3 loop is CASSQPGGGRTYEQYF. CDR3 bases: TGTGCCAGTAGTCAACCGGGAGGGGGCAGAACCTACGAGCAGTACTTC.

This clone is a singleton in its sample. This sequence joins TRBV6-5 and TRBJ2-5; D is possibly TRBD2 (6 bases). The CDR3 is 15 residues long. Germline CDR1 and CDR2: MNHEY and SVGAGI. Trimming took 6 bases from V and 7 from J, leaving 21 bases between them. CDR3 DNA: TGTGCCAGCAGATCTTGGAGGGACTCCCCTAGGACCCAGTACTTC. Translating it yields CASRSWRDSPRTQYF.

This chain connects TRBV18 to TRBJ1-2, with 8 bases lining up with TRBD1. V dropped 4 bases and J dropped 4; count of bases not matched to a gene: 2. The CDR3 totals 13 residues. Germline CDR1 is KGHSH and CDR2 is LQKENI. Here the CDR3 DNA reads TGTGCCAGCTCACAGGGACAGGTCTATGGCTACACCTTC. Translation gives CASSQGQVYGYTF.

The chain carries TRBV6-6 and TRBJ2-7, with 14 bases that match TRBD2. The CDR3 consists of 16 residues. The junction had 6 bases not matched to a gene; V was cut back by 2 bases and J by 6 bases. Germline V lookup: CDR1 MNHNY, CDR2 SVGAGI (reference sequence). The CDR3 reads CASSYSGTSGGFEQYF. In DNA, the CDR3 is TGTGCCAGCAGTTACAGCGGGACTAGCGGGGGATTCGAGCAGTACTTC.

V is TRBV5-6 and J is TRBJ2-7, with 10 nucleotides matching TRBD2. The CDR3 sequence is 16 residues long. Germline CDR1 is SGHDT and CDR2 is YYEEEE. V lost 0 bases and J lost 1; bases outside the gene matches: 4. This CDR3 reads CASSLGGTSESYEQYF. The CDR3, as DNA: TGTGCCAGCAGCTTGGGGGGGACTAGCGAGTCCTACGAGCAGTACTTC. Together with reference TRBV5-6 and TRBJ2-7, the CDR3 gives the full variable domain: DAGVTQSPTHLIKTRGQQVTLRCSPKSGHDTVSWYQQALGQGPQFIFQYYEEEERQRGNFPDRFSGHQFPNYSSELNVNALLLGDSALYLCASSLGGTSESYEQYFGPGTRLTVT.

This chain links TRBV5-1 with TRBJ1-4; D is possibly TRBD1 (6 bases). The CDR3 is 16 residues long. Germline lookup yields CDR1 SGHRS and CDR2 YFSETQ. Trimming shortened V by 0 bases and J by 6 bases, and 15 bases separated the two germline ends. The CDR3 bases are TGCGCCAGCAGCTTGGGTGTGTGGCAGGGGTATGAAAAACTGTTTTTT. It yields the protein CASSLGVWQGYEKLFF.

The table lists this clone with a few counts. The chain recombines TRBV28 with TRBJ1-4; no firm D call. V was clipped by 4 bases and J by 0 bases, with 3 bases between them. The CDR3 spans 13 residues. Germline-derived CDR1 and CDR2 are MDHEN and SYDVKM. CDR3 in DNA: TGTGCCAGCAGTTCGTCAACTAATGAAAAACTGTTTTTT. Protein product: CASSSSTNEKLFF.

The gene calls are TRBV7-2 and TRBJ1-1; no clear D gene. Trimming took 8 bases from V and 11 from J, leaving 15 bases between them. Germline loops: CDR1 SGHTA, CDR2 FQGNSA. The CDR3 sequence is 11 residues long. The CDR3 DNA is TGTGCCAGCGAGCCCTCTGTCGGGGCTTTCTTT. Translating gives CASEPSVGAFF.

The V and J genes are TRBV5-4 and TRBJ1-2; TRBD1 aligns across 9 bases. CDR3 length: 15 amino acids. Germline V lookup: CDR1 SGHNT, CDR2 YYREEE (reference sequence). Trimming at V came to 4 bases and at J to 3 bases, leaving 7 bases not matched to a gene. The DNA of the CDR3 is TGTGCCAGCAGCAAACAGGGGGCAGGGGACTATGGCTACACCTTC. Amino acids: CASSKQGAGDYGYTF.

This clone has only a few counts. The V gene is TRBV27, the J gene TRBJ1-5, with TRBD1 identical over 7 bases. V lost 8 bases to trimming and J lost 1 base; unmatched junction nucleotides: 11. Germline V gives CDR1 MNHEY, CDR2 SMNVEV (reference sequence). The CDR3 contains 16 residues. This chain's CDR3 is CASGERQGLSNQPQHF. The CDR3 DNA is TGTGCCAGCGGCGAGCGACAGGGCCTGAGCAATCAGCCCCAGCATTTT.